The 23 T cell receptor beta chains given below trace back to one sample, sequenced in a study of neoadjuvant nivolumab and ipilimumab in lung cancer. Libraries were prepared by immunoSEQ multiplex PCR; TCRdb keeps only in-frame clonotypes and omits some of them. The sample records about 25,000 clones, more than 75% being singletons. This material consisted of tumor tissue, taken after neoadjuvant nivolumab, alone or with ipilimumab, at or shortly before surgery. All receptors come from an adult with non-small cell lung cancer.

The rearrangement uses TRBV5-1 and TRBJ2-1; 7 bases match TRBD2. This CDR3 contains 15 residues. V dropped 0 bases and J dropped 8; count of bases not matched to a gene: 8. Germline CDR1 and CDR2: SGHRS and YFSETQ. The CDR3 DNA reads as TGCGCCAGCAGCTTGGCCCAGGGAGGGCGGGATGAGCAGTTCTTC. Encoded protein: CASSLAQGGRDEQFF.

The chain carries TRBV7-6 and TRBJ2-7; D gene uncertain. V was cut by 1 base and J by 0 bases, with 10 bases left in between. CDR1 is SGHVS, CDR2 FNYEAQ, per germline. The CDR3 has 15 amino acids. CDR3 in DNA: TGTGCCAGCAGCTTAGACGAGGCGGACTCCTACGAGCAGTACTTC. Protein product: CASSLDEADSYEQYF.

This clone showed up just once. This chain connects TRBV30 to TRBJ1-1; a weak D match, TRBD1 (5 bases). Per germline, CDR1 GTSNPN and CDR2 SVGIG (reference sequence). The CDR3 length is 13 residues. Trimming took off 3 bases at V and 5 bases at J, with 13 bases between the two ends. The CDR3 loop reads CAWSEGPGTEAFF. CDR3 DNA: TGTGCCTGGAGCGAGGGGCCGGGTACTGAAGCTTTCTTT.

This chain links TRBV28 with TRBJ2-3, with D perhaps matching TRBD2 (6 bases). The CDR3 contains 15 residues. The germline CDR1 and CDR2 sequences are MDHEN and SYDVKM. Trimming shortened V by 2 bases and J by 2 bases, and 11 bases separated the two germline ends. CDR3 in amino acids: CASSLQGDFTDTQYF. The CDR3, as DNA: TGTGCCAGCAGTTTACAAGGGGACTTCACAGATACGCAGTATTTT.

The gene calls are TRBV5-1 and TRBJ2-3, with D hard to call. The germline V and J ends were trimmed by 1 base and 0 bases, with 9 bases remaining between them. Germline V gene data show CDR1 as SGHRS and CDR2 as YFSETQ. This CDR3 has 15 amino acids. The CDR3 DNA follows: TGCGCCAGCAGCTTGTCGGGTTATAGCACAGATACGCAGTATTTT. Its protein is CASSLSGYSTDTQYF.

The CDR3 nucleotides read TGTGCCAGCAATCAAGGAGCGGGAGGGCCAGGAGAGACCCAGTACTTC. This sequence encodes CASNQGAGGPGETQYF. The V and J genes are TRBV11-2 and TRBJ2-5; the match to TRBD2 covers 10 bases. Germline values: CDR1 SGHAT, CDR2 FQNNGV. V was clipped by 7 bases and J by 4 bases; unmatched bases: 12. This CDR3 has 16 residues. The whole variable domain, filled in from reference TRBV11-2 and TRBJ2-5, reads EAGVAQSPRYKIIEKRQSVAFWCNPISGHATLYWYQQILGQGPKLLIQFQNNGVVDDSQLPKDRFSAERLKGVDSTLKIQPAKLEDSAVYLCASNQGAGGPGETQYFGPGTRLLVL.

This clone was seen once. This chain joins TRBV6-5 and TRBJ1-2; D call uncertain. In germline, CDR1 is MNHEY, CDR2 SVGAGI. The CDR3 extends over 13 amino acids. Trimming removed 6 bases at V and 4 bases at J, with 12 bases between. The CDR3 loop reads CASRRAPIYGYTF. For the CDR3, the DNA is TGTGCCAGCAGGCGGGCACCAATCTATGGCTACACCTTC.

The V gene is TRBV30, the J gene TRBJ2-3; D is unresolved. The V gene's germline CDR1 is GTSNPN and CDR2 SVGIG (reference sequence). With 4 bases removed from V and 4 bases from J, the gap between germline ends came to 15 bases. The CDR3 totals 14 residues. The DNA for the CDR3 is TGTGCCTGGACCGGGTATTTTCCTCCAGATACGCAGTATTTT. Amino acids: CAWTGYFPPDTQYF.

The chain uses TRBV18 and TRBJ2-7; D is uncertain. V lost 3 bases to trimming and J lost 2 bases, with 14 bases between them. The CDR3 is 15 amino acids. Germline V gives CDR1 KGHSH, CDR2 LQKENI. CDR3 DNA: TGTGCCAGCTCACCTGACACTTCCCCAGCCTACGAGCAGTACTTC. This codes for CASSPDTSPAYEQYF.

This chain links TRBV7-3 with TRBJ2-1; TRBD2 matches at 15 bases. After removal of 4 bases from V and 10 bases from J, the junction contained 5 bases not matched to a gene. The V gene's germline CDR1 is SGHTA and CDR2 FQGTGA. The CDR3 extends over 15 amino acids. CDR3 loop: CASSSQGLAGGEQFF. For the CDR3, the DNA is TGTGCCAGCAGCTCCCAAGGACTAGCGGGAGGGGAGCAGTTCTTC.

The chain joins TRBV18 to TRBJ2-1; D is ambiguous. CDR1 is KGHSH, CDR2 LQKENI, per germline. The CDR3 covers 14 residues. The V gene lost 4 bases and the J gene lost 0 bases, with 7 bases spanning the gap. The DNA for the CDR3 is TGTGCCAGCTCACGGATTAACTCCTACAATGAGCAGTTCTTC. Protein sequence: CASSRINSYNEQFF. The variable domain in full, completed from reference TRBV18 and TRBJ2-1, reads NAGVMQNPRHLVRRRGQEARLRCSPMKGHSHVYWYRQLPEEGLKFMVYLQKENIIDESGMPKERFSAEFPKEGPSILRIQQVVRGDSAAYFCASSRINSYNEQFFGPGTRLTVL.

The chain is built from TRBV30 and TRBJ2-2, with D perhaps matching TRBD1 or TRBD2 (5 bases each). The CDR3 contains 14 residues. CDR1 and CDR2 from the germline V gene are GTSNPN and SVGIG (reference sequence). V dropped 4 bases and J dropped 1 base, with 10 bases sitting between them. CDR3 loop: CAWKRDENTGELFF. Here the CDR3 DNA reads TGTGCCTGGAAACGGGACGAGAACACCGGGGAGCTGTTTTTT.

The V gene is TRBV7-9, the J gene TRBJ2-3; D ambiguous. This CDR3 is 13 amino acids long. Trimming removed 3 bases from V and 6 bases from J, with 10 bases in between. Per germline, CDR1 SEHNR and CDR2 FQNEAQ (reference sequence). Here the CDR3 reads CASSFQLVDTQYF. The DNA for the CDR3 is TGTGCCAGCAGCTTCCAGCTAGTGGATACGCAGTATTTT.

This chain uses TRBV7-9 with TRBJ1-1, with D maybe TRBD1 (5 bases). Deletions cut 3 bases from V and 2 bases from J, with 10 bases between. Germline values: CDR1 SEHNR, CDR2 FQNEAQ (reference sequence). The CDR3 loop spans 14 amino acids. The CDR3 protein is CASSFGTPNTEAFF. CDR3 DNA sequence: TGTGCCAGCAGCTTCGGGACCCCTAACACTGAAGCTTTCTTT.

Only a few counts were recorded for this clone. The chain uses TRBV27 and TRBJ1-1; D not resolved. The length of the CDR3 is 13 residues. Germline V gene lookup returns CDR1 MNHEY and CDR2 SMNVEV (reference sequence). The germline V and J ends were trimmed by 3 bases and 1 base, with 6 bases remaining between them. CDR3 loop: CASSLTTNTEAFF. The CDR3 DNA reads as TGTGCCAGCAGTTTGACCACGAACACTGAAGCTTTCTTT.

The chain links TRBV7-9 to TRBJ2-7; 7 nucleotides agree with TRBD1. The CDR3 runs 15 residues. The germline CDR1 and CDR2 sequences are SEHNR and FQNEAQ (reference sequence). Trimming took 1 base from V and 0 from J; bases not matched to a gene: 3. The CDR3 DNA follows: TGTGCCAGCAGCTTAGGCCGGGACAGCTCCTACGAGCAGTACTTC. Amino acid sequence: CASSLGRDSSYEQYF.

This chain uses TRBV14 with TRBJ2-7; TRBD2 is a possible D gene (6 bases). Germline V gene lookup returns CDR1 SGHDN and CDR2 FVKESK. Between the trimmed V and J ends, which lost 0 bases and 4 bases, there was a span of 7 bases. This CDR3 has 13 residues. This chain's CDR3 is CASSQDAGYEQYF. In DNA form, the CDR3 reads TGTGCCAGCAGCCAAGATGCGGGGTACGAGCAGTACTTC.

The V and J genes are TRBV29-1 and TRBJ2-2, with D perhaps TRBD1 (5 bases). Trimming removed 7 bases from V and 4 bases from J, with 13 bases in between. Germline CDR1 SQVTM, CDR2 ANQGSEA. This CDR3 is built from 13 residues. As DNA, the CDR3 is TGCAGCGCGCAGGGAAGTGCCACCGGGGAGCTGTTTTTT. This translates into CSAQGSATGELFF.

This clone was seen a few times. The chain has TRBV14 and TRBJ1-2; 9 bases align to TRBD1. Germline lookup yields CDR1 SGHDN and CDR2 FVKESK. V trimming: 0 bases; J trimming: 8 bases; junction bases outside the gene matches: 7. The CDR3 runs 15 residues. The CDR3: CASSQELQGAGGYTF. The CDR3 DNA reads TGTGCCAGCAGCCAAGAATTACAGGGGGCGGGAGGCTACACCTTC. The whole variable domain, remainder taken from reference TRBV14 and TRBJ1-2, is EAGVTQFPSHSVIEKGQTVTLRCDPISGHDNLYWYRRVMGKEIKFLLHFVKESKQDESGMPNNRFLAERTGGTYSTLKVQPAELEDSGVYFCASSQELQGAGGYTFGSGTRLTVV.

The chain carries TRBV7-2 and TRBJ2-2, with D hard to call. V lost 2 bases and J 5 bases, leaving 6 bases between the germline ends. The CDR3 runs to 13 residues. Per germline, CDR1 SGHTA and CDR2 FQGNSA. The CDR3 nucleotides are TGTGCCAGCAGCTTATACGAGACCGGGGAGCTGTTTTTT. This codes for CASSLYETGELFF. The variable domain in full, with the rest retrieved from reference TRBV7-2 and TRBJ2-2, is GAGVSQSPSNKVTEKGKDVELRCDPISGHTALYWYRQSLGQGLEFLIYFQGNSAPDKSGLPSDRFSAERTGGSVSTLTIQRTQQEDSAVYLCASSLYETGELFFGEGSRLTVL.

The chain uses TRBV29-1 and TRBJ1-3; tentatively, D is TRBD1 (6 bases). This CDR3 spans 13 amino acids. The V gene lost 6 bases and the J gene lost 0 bases, with 9 bases spanning the gap. Germline CDR1 is SQVTM and CDR2 is ANQGSEA. CDR3 sequence: CSVWTASGNTIYF. The CDR3 nucleotides are TGCAGCGTGTGGACAGCCTCTGGAAACACCATATATTTT.

This clone has only one observation. This chain uses TRBV5-1 with TRBJ1-3; unclear D gene. The V gene lost 0 bases and the J gene lost 4 bases, with 11 bases spanning the gap. This CDR3 contains 15 residues. CDR1 and CDR2 (germline): SGHRS, YFSETQ. The CDR3 sequence is CASSLELGGGNTIYF. CDR3 DNA: TGCGCCAGCAGCTTGGAGCTAGGCGGGGGAAACACCATATATTTT.

The chain uses TRBV7-9 and TRBJ1-5, with 11 bases aligning to TRBD1. J lost 6 bases, V lost 1 base, and 8 bases had no gene match. The CDR3 is 17 residues long. CDR1 and CDR2 from the germline V gene are SEHNR and FQNEAQ (reference sequence). CDR3 sequence reads: CASSLVSGTGGFQPQHF. In DNA form, the CDR3 reads TGTGCCAGCAGCTTAGTTTCCGGGACAGGGGGTTTTCAGCCCCAGCATTTT.